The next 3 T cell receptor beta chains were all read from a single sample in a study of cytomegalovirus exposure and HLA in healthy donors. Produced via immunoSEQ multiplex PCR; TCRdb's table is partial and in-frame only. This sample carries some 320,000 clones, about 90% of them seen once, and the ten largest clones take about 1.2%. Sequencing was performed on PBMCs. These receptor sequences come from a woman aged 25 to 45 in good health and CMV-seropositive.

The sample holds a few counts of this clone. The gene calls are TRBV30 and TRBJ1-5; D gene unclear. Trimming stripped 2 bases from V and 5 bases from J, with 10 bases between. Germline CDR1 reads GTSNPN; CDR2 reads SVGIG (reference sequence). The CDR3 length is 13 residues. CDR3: CAWSSENDQPQHF. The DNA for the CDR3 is TGTGCCTGGAGTTCAGAGAACGATCAGCCCCAGCATTTT.

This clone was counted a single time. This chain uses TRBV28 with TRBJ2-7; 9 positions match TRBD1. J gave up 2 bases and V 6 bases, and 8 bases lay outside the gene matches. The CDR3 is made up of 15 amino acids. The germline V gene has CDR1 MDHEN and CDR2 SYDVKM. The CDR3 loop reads CASRVSGTGTYEQYF. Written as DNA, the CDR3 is TGTGCCAGCAGGGTCTCGGGGACAGGGACCTACGAGCAGTACTTC.

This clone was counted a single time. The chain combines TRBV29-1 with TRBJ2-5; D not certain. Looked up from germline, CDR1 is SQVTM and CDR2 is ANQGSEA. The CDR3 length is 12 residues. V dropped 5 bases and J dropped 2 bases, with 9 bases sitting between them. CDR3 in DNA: TGCAGCGTTCAAGCGAGGCAAGAGACCCAGTACTTC. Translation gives CSVQARQETQYF.